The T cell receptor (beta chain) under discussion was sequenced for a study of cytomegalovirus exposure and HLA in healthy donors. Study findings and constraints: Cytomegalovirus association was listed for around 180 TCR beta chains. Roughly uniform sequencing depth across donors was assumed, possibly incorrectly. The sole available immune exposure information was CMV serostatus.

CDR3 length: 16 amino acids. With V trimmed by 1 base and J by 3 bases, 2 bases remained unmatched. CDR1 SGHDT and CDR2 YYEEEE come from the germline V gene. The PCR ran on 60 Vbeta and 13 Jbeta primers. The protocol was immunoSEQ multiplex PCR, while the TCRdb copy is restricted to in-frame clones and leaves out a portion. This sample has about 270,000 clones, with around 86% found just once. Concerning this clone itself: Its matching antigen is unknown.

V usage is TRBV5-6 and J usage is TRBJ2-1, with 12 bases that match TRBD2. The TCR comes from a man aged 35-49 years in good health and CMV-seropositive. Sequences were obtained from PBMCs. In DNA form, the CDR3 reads TGTGCCAGCAGCTTGTCGGGACTAGCGGGCTACAATGAGCAGTTCTTC. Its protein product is CASSLSGLAGYNEQFF.